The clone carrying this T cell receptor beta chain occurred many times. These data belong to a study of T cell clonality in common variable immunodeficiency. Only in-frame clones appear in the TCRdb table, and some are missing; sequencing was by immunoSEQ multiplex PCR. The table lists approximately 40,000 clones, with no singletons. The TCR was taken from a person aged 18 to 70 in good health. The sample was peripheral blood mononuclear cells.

The covered CDR3 bases are TGCGCCAGCAGCATGACAGGGAATGTCGATAATTCACCG. Amino acids: CASSMTGNVDNSP. The full CDR3 sequence reads CASSMTGNVDNSPLFF. This chain links TRBV5-1 with TRBJ2-2, with TRBD1 matching over 7 bases. Read data end 3 residues before the CDR3 end; the end is taken from the germline J gene. CDR3 size: 16 residues. CDR1 is SGHRS, CDR2 YFSETQ, per germline.